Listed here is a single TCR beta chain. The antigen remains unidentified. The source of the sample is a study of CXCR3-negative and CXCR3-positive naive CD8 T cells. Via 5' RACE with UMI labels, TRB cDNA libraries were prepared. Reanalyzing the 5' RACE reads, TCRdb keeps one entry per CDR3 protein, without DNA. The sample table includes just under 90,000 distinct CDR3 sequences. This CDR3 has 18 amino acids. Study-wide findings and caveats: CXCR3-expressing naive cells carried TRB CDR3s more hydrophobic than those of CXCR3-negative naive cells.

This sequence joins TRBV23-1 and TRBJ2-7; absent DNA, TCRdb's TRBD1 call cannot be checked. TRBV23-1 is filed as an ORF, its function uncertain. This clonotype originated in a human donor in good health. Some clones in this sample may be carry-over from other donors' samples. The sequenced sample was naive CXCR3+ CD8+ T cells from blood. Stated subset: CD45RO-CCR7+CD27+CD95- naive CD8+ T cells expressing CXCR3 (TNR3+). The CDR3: CASSSHPPGEGQALEQYF.